This TCR beta chain appears in the sequencing data of a study of blood T cell repertoires in COVID-19. Study information: Sources were T cells, B-cell-depleted T cells, or PBMCs; the material itself was cDNA or gDNA.

Repertoires were generated with immunoSEQ multiplex PCR, while TCRdb's copy carries only in-frame clones and drops some. The sample carries over 120,000 clones, approximately 87% recorded once. V dropped 6 bases and J dropped 7; count of bases not matched to a gene: 5. The CDR3 contains 14 residues. The germline V gene has CDR1 SNHLY and CDR2 FYNNEI. The chain links TRBV2 to TRBJ1-4; 10 positions agree with TRBD1. This TCR came from a man aged 60 to 69 who had recovered from COVID-19. Material: PBMCs or T cells enriched from blood (not recorded which). CDR3 sequence (DNA): TGTGCCAGCAGACGACAGGGGGCGGCTGAAAAACTGTTTTTT. Protein sequence: CASRRQGAAEKLFF.